The next 20 T cell receptor beta chains were all read from a single sample in a study of T cells in localized non-small cell lung cancer. Libraries were prepared by immunoSEQ multiplex PCR; TCRdb keeps only in-frame clonotypes and omits some of them. The repertoire includes roughly 48,000 clones, around three quarters of them detected once, and about 15% sits in the top ten. The input for sequencing was peripheral blood, taken before any cancer treatment. Every receptor here comes from a man between 35 and 75 years old with stage I squamous cell lung carcinoma.

The rearrangement joins TRBV5-6 to TRBJ2-7; D could derive from TRBD1 or TRBD2 (5 bases each). The germline CDR1 and CDR2 sequences are SGHDT and YYEEEE. The V end lost 1 base, the J end lost 7 bases, and 18 bases lay between the germline ends. CDR3 size: 15 residues. The CDR3: CASSLNPTAQREQYF. CDR3 nucleotide sequence: TGTGCCAGCAGCTTGAACCCGACAGCCCAGCGGGAGCAGTACTTC.

This sequence joins TRBV18 and TRBJ2-3; the D is unclear. Germline-derived CDR1 and CDR2 are KGHSH and LQKENI. There are 13 residues in the CDR3. Trimming pared 4 bases from V and 5 bases from J, leaving 10 bases between. The CDR3 sequence: CASSRLKGDTQYF. The DNA of the CDR3 is TGTGCCAGCTCACGCCTAAAGGGAGATACGCAGTATTTT.

The J gene is TRBJ2-7, the V gene TRBV11-2, with TRBD2 matching over 13 bases. CDR3 size: 16 residues. Germline assignment: CDR1 SGHAT and CDR2 FQNNGV. V trimming: 5 bases; J trimming: 2 bases; junction bases outside the gene matches: 6. CDR3 in DNA: TGTGCCAGCAGCATAAGACTAGCGGGGGGCCCCTACGAGCAGTACTTC. Encoded protein: CASSIRLAGGPYEQYF.

V usage is TRBV6-1 and J usage is TRBJ2-7; 9 nucleotides align to TRBD1. CDR1 is MNHNS, CDR2 SASEGT, per germline. This CDR3 has 11 residues. Germline trimming cut 8 bases from V and 12 bases from J; bases unmatched to any gene: 8. The CDR3 sequence: CASRTGERGYF. DNA for the CDR3: TGTGCCAGCCGGACAGGGGAAAGGGGGTACTTC.

The V call is TRBV11-3, the J call TRBJ2-1; D call uncertain. Germline loops: CDR1 SGHNT, CDR2 YENEEA. V lost 5 bases and J lost 8, with 13 bases in between. This CDR3 has 13 amino acids. In nucleotides, the CDR3 is TGTGCCAGCAGCCCGTTCGAAGGGTATGAGCAGTTCTTC. This encodes CASSPFEGYEQFF.

The genes are TRBV7-8 and TRBJ1-5, with 9 bases that match TRBD1. This CDR3 contains 18 residues. CDR1 SGHVS and CDR2 FQNEAQ come from the germline V gene. The V gene end was trimmed by 4 bases and the J gene end by 6 bases; junction bases not matched to a gene: 16. DNA for the CDR3: TGTGCCAGCAGCTCCCCGCCGGGGGACAGGGTCGTTGTTCAGCCCCAGCATTTT. Its translation is CASSSPPGDRVVVQPQHF.

This chain uses TRBV7-9 with TRBJ2-7; TRBD1 matches at 7 bases. CDR1 SEHNR and CDR2 FQNEAQ come from the germline V gene (reference sequence). The CDR3 contains 14 residues. Trimming at V came to 0 bases and at J to 10 bases, leaving 9 bases not matched to a gene. In DNA, the CDR3 is TGTGCCAGCAGCTTAGCCGACAGGGTAGGCTTACAGTACTTC. Residues: CASSLADRVGLQYF.

The chain combines TRBV10-3 with TRBJ2-3; 8 nucleotides line up with TRBD1. In germline, CDR1 is ENHRY, CDR2 SYGVKD. The CDR3 is made up of 14 amino acids. The J segment lost 5 bases and the V segment lost 6 bases, leaving 7 bases of the junction unmatched. The CDR3 sequence is CAIRGPTGEDTQYF. The CDR3, as DNA: TGTGCCATCAGGGGCCCGACAGGGGAAGATACGCAGTATTTT.

The chain employs TRBV11-2 and TRBJ1-5; D unresolved. CDR1 and CDR2 (germline): SGHAT, FQNNGV. Trimming removed 0 bases at V and 5 bases at J, with 5 bases between. CDR3 length equals 13 residues. The CDR3, as DNA: TGTGCCAGCAGCTTAGATCCGGATCAGCCCCAGCATTTT. Residues: CASSLDPDQPQHF.

The rearrangement joins TRBV5-6 to TRBJ2-2, with 7 bases aligning to TRBD1. V shed 7 bases, J shed 5 bases, and the junction held 8 bases outside the gene matches. The CDR3 length is 14 residues. Germline V gene sequence: CDR1 SGHDT, CDR2 YYEEEE. CDR3 amino acids: CASGRQGGTGELFF. CDR3 sequence (DNA): TGTGCCAGCGGGCGACAGGGTGGAACCGGGGAGCTGTTTTTT.

The chain uses TRBV29-1 and TRBJ2-3; 9 bases match TRBD1. The CDR3 consists of 16 residues. J was trimmed by 1 base and V by 2 bases; bases with no gene match: 7. Germline V gene lookup returns CDR1 SQVTM and CDR2 ANQGSEA. The DNA of the CDR3 is TGCAGCGTTGAAATTCGGAGGACAGGGGGCACAGATACGCAGTATTTT. Residues: CSVEIRRTGGTDTQYF.

This rearrangement joins TRBV19 to TRBJ1-1, with D unresolved. The CDR3 is 12 residues long. CDR1 is LNHDA, CDR2 SQIVND, per germline (reference sequence). Trimming removed 5 bases from V and 4 bases from J, with 8 bases in between. CDR3 in amino acids: CASSSRLTEAFF. CDR3 DNA: TGTGCCAGTAGTTCAAGACTCACTGAAGCTTTCTTT.

The chain has TRBV7-9 and TRBJ1-1, with a possible D match to TRBD1 (5 bases). Germline-derived CDR1 and CDR2 are SEHNR and FQNEAQ (reference sequence). CDR3 size: 14 residues. Trimming removed 0 bases at V and 3 bases at J, with 8 bases between. The CDR3 loop is CASSLAGGHTEAFF. CDR3 in DNA: TGTGCCAGCAGCTTAGCGGGGGGTCACACTGAAGCTTTCTTT.

This chain joins TRBV28 and TRBJ2-5; 8 bases line up with TRBD1. Germline trimming cut 4 bases from V and 5 bases from J; bases unmatched to any gene: 6. The CDR3 consists of 14 residues. The germline V gene has CDR1 MDHEN and CDR2 SYDVKM. In DNA form, the CDR3 reads TGTGCCAGCAGTTCTCCGGACAGGGAGGAGACCCAGTACTTC. It yields the protein CASSSPDREETQYF. Based on the CDR3 plus reference TRBV28 and TRBJ2-5, the full variable domain is DVKVTQSSRYLVKRTGEKVFLECVQDMDHENMFWYRQDPGLGLRLIYFSYDVKMKEKGDIPEGYSVSREKKERFSLILESASTNQTSMYLCASSSPDREETQYFGPGTRLLVL.

This rearrangement joins TRBV7-2 to TRBJ2-7; D remains ambiguous. Trimming cost V 3 bases and J 3 bases, with 6 bases left between them. Per germline, CDR1 SGHTA and CDR2 FQGNSA. The CDR3 has 12 residues. The CDR3 here is CASSFNSYEQYF. The CDR3 nucleotides read TGTGCCAGCAGCTTCAACAGCTACGAGCAGTACTTC.

The sample holds a few counts of this clone. The sample has other DNA sequences that encode this CDR3 too. The CDR3 nucleotides are TGTGCCAGCAGTTTACGAGACAGGGTATCTGGGGCCAACGTCCTGACTTTC. Translation gives CASSLRDRVSGANVLTF. This rearrangement joins TRBV27 to TRBJ2-6, with 7 positions matching TRBD1. The CDR3 sequence is 17 residues long. J gave up 1 base and V 2 bases, and 5 bases lay outside the gene matches. Germline V gene data show CDR1 as MNHEY and CDR2 as SMNVEV (reference sequence).

This clone came up a few times. The chain couples TRBV7-6 to TRBJ2-2; TRBD1 matches at 9 bases. CDR1 is SGHVS and CDR2 is FNYEAQ in the germline V gene. There are 16 residues in the CDR3. J was trimmed by 0 bases and V by 5 bases; bases with no gene match: 4. The CDR3, as DNA: TGTGCCAGCAGCCCCAGACAGGGGGCGAACACCGGGGAGCTGTTTTTT. It yields the protein CASSPRQGANTGELFF.

The chain is built from TRBV5-6 and TRBJ2-1; D is possibly TRBD1 (6 bases). The CDR3 extends over 18 amino acids. V was trimmed by 2 bases and J by 0 bases, leaving 18 bases between them. Germline V gene sequence: CDR1 SGHDT, CDR2 YYEEEE. Here the CDR3 DNA reads TGTGCCAGCAGCTTTGGGGGCCCCACAGGGAGCTCCTACAATGAGCAGTTCTTC. Translation: CASSFGGPTGSSYNEQFF.

A word on this clone: Germline is not matched at one junction end, which may reflect a read error. DNA of the CDR3: TGTGACAGTAGTATAGCTAGTTACGAGCAGTACTTC. Protein product: CDSSIASYEQYF. The rearrangement links TRBV19 to TRBJ2-7; D remains unclear. The CDR3 totals 12 residues. From germline, CDR1 is LNHDA and CDR2 SQIVND (reference sequence).

The chain employs TRBV7-6 and TRBJ2-3, with D uncertain. Germline CDR1 and CDR2: SGHVS and FNYEAQ. CDR3 length: 15 amino acids. The V and J ends lost 1 base and 3 bases respectively, with 11 bases between them. In DNA, the CDR3 is TGTGCCAGCAGCTTAGTGGTGGACGGTACAGATACGCAGTATTTT. Amino acid sequence: CASSLVVDGTDTQYF.